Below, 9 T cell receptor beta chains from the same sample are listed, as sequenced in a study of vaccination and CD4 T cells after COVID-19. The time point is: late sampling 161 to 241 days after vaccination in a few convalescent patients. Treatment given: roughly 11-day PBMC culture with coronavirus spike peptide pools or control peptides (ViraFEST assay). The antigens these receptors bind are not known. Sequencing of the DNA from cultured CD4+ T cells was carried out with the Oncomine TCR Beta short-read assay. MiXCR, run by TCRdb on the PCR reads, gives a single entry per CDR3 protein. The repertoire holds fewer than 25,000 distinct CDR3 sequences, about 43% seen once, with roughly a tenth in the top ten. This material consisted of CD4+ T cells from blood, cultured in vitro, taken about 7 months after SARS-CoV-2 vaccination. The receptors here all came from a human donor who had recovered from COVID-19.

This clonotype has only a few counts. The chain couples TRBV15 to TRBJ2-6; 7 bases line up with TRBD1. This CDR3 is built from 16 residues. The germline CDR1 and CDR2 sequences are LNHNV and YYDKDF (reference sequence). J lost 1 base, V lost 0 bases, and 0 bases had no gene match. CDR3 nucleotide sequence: TGTGCCACCAGCAGAGACAGGGGGTCTGGGGCCAACGTCCTGACTTTC. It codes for CATSRDRGSGANVLTF.

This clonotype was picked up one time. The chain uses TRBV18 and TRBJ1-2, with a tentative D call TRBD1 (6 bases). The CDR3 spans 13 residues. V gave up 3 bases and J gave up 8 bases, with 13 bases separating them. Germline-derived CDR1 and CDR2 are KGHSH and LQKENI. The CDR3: CASSPQGPLGYTF. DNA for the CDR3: TGTGCCAGCTCACCCCAGGGGCCTTTAGGCTACACCTTC.

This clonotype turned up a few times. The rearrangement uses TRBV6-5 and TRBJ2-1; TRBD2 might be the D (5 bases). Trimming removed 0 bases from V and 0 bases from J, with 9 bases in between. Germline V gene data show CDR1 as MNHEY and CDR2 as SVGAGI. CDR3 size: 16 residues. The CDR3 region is CASSYSQGSSYNEQFF. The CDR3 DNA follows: TGTGCCAGCAGTTACTCGCAAGGGAGCTCCTACAATGAGCAGTTCTTC.

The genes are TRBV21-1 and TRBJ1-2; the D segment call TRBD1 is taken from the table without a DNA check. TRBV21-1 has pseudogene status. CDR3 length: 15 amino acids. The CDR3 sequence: CASSKELRDRVGYTF. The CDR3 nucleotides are TGTGCCAGCAGCAAAGAACTCCGGGACAGGGTTGGCTACACCTTC.

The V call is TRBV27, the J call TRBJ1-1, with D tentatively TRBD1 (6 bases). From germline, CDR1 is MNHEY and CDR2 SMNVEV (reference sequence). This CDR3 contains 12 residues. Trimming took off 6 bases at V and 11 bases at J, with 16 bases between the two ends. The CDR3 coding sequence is TGTGCCAGCAGCCTCCAAGGGGGGAAGGCTTTCTTT. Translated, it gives CASSLQGGKAFF.

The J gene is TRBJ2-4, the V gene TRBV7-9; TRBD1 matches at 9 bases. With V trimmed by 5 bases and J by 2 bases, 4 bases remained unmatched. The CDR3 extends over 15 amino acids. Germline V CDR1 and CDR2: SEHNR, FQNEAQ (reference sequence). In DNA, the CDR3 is TGTGCCAGCAGCCCCACAGGGGGCTCCAAAAACATTCAGTACTTC. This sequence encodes CASSPTGGSKNIQYF.

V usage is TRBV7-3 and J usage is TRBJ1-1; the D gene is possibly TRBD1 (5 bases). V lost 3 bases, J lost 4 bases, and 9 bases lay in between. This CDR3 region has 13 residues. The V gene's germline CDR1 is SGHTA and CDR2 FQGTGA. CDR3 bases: TGTGCCAGCAGCTTTTCAGGGAGCACTGAAGCTTTCTTT. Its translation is CASSFSGSTEAFF. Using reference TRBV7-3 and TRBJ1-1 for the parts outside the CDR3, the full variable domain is GAGVSQTPSNKVTEKGKYVELRCDPISGHTALYWYRQSLGQGPEFLIYFQGTGAADDSGLPNDRFFAVRPEGSVSTLKIQRTERGDSAVYLCASSFSGSTEAFFGQGTRLTVV.

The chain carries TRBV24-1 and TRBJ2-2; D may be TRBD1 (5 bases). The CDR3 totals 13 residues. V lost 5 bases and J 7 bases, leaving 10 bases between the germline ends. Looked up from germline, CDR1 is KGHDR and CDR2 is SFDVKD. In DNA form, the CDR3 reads TGTGCCACCAGTGTAGGGGCGGTCGGGGAGCTGTTTTTT. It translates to CATSVGAVGELFF.

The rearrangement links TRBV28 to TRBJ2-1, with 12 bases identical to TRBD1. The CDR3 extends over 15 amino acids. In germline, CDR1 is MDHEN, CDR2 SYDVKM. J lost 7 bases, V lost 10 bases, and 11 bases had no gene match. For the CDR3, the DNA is TGTGCCACCGCCGATGGGACAGGGGGCAAGAATGAGCAGTTCTTC. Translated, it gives CATADGTGGKNEQFF.